The 4 T cell receptor beta chains presented below share a single source sample, sequenced in a study of T-cell reconstitution after alpha-beta-depleted transplantation in children. TCRbeta library construction was performed incorporating unique molecular identifiers. TCRdb reanalysed the PCR reads using MiXCR and keeps one entry per CDR3 protein. The data contain about 360,000 distinct CDR3 sequences, about an eighth of them seen just once; the ten biggest clones take up about 4%. This sample comprised PBMCs, obtained from the stem cell graft. Every receptor here comes from a human donor who donated a stem cell graft to a child with Fanconi anemia.

The chain recombines TRBV7-9 with TRBJ2-7, with D perhaps matching TRBD1 or TRBD2 (5 bases each). V lost 0 bases and J lost 4, with 7 bases in between. Germline V CDR1 and CDR2: SEHNR, FQNEAQ (reference sequence). The CDR3 has 13 amino acids. CDR3 DNA: TGTGCCAGCAGCTTAGCGGGGGTTTACGAGCAGTACGTC. It encodes CASSLAGVYEQYV.

This clonotype was observed a few times. The rearrangement links TRBV5-1 to TRBJ1-4; D is possibly TRBD1 (6 bases). Between the trimmed V and J ends, which lost 4 bases and 8 bases, there was a span of 18 bases. The length of the CDR3 is 15 residues. Germline CDR1 reads SGHRS; CDR2 reads YFSETQ. CDR3 DNA: TGCGCCAGCAGCAGGCGACAGGCTGAAGGAGAAAAACTGTTTTTT. Its translation is CASSRRQAEGEKLFF.

This sequence joins TRBV2 and TRBJ1-1; D might be TRBD1 (5 bases). This CDR3 contains 16 residues. Germline lookup yields CDR1 SNHLY and CDR2 FYNNEI. Trimming pared 8 bases from V and 1 base from J, leaving 20 bases between. This chain's CDR3 is CASPLEGQARNTEAFF. The CDR3 DNA follows: TGTGCCAGCCCTCTCGAGGGGCAGGCGAGGAACACTGAAGCTTTCTTT. The full variable domain, in which reference TRBV2 and TRBJ1-1 provide the parts outside the CDR3, is EPEVTQTPSHQVTQMGQEVILRCVPISNHLYFYWYRQILGQKVEFLVSFYNNEISEKSEIFDDQFSVERPDGSNFTLKIRSTKLEDSAMYFCASPLEGQARNTEAFFGQGTRLTVV.

In this sample, this clonotype turned up a few times. This chain links TRBV9 with TRBJ1-2; D call uncertain. With 0 bases removed from V and 1 base from J, the gap between germline ends came to 1 base. This CDR3 contains 12 residues. Germline V CDR1 and CDR2: SGDLS, YYNGEE. CDR3: CASSVDNYGYTF. CDR3 nucleotide sequence: TGTGCCAGCAGCGTAGATAACTATGGCTACACCTTC.